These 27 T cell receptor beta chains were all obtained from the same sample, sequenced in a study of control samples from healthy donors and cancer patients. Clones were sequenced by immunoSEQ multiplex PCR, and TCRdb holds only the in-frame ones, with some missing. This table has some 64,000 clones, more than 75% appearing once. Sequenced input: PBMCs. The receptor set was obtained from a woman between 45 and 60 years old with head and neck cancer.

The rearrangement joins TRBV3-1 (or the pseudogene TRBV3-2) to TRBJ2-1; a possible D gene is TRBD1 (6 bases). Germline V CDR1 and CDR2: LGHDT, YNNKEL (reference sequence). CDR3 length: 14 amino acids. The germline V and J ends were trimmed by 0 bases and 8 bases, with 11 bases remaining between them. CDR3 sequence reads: CASSQEGAGDEQFF. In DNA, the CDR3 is TGTGCCAGCAGCCAAGAGGGGGCGGGCGATGAGCAGTTCTTC.

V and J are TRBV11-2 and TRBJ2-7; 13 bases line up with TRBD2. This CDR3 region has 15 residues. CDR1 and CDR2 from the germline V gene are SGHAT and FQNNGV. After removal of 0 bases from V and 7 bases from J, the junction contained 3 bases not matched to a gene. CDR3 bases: TGTGCCAGCAGCTTAGAGGGACTAGCGGGGAGGGAGCAGTACTTC. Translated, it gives CASSLEGLAGREQYF.

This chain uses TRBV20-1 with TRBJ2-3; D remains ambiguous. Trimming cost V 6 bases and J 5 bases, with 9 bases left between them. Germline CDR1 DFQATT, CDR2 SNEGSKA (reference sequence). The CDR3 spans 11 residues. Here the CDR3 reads CSAVVEDTQYF. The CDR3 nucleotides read TGCAGTGCGGTTGTAGAAGATACGCAGTATTTT.

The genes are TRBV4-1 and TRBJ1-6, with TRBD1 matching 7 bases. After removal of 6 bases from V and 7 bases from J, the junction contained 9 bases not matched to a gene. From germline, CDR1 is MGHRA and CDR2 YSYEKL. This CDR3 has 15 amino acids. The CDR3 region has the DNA TGCGCCAGCAGTCTAGACAGGGTCGGGAATTCACCCCTCCACTTT. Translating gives CASSLDRVGNSPLHF.

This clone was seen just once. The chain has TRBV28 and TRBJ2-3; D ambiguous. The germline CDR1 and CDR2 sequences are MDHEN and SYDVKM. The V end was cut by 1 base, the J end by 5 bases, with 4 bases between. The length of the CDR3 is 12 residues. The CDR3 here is CASSLLRDTQYF. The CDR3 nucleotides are TGTGCCAGCAGTTTATTACGAGATACGCAGTATTTT.

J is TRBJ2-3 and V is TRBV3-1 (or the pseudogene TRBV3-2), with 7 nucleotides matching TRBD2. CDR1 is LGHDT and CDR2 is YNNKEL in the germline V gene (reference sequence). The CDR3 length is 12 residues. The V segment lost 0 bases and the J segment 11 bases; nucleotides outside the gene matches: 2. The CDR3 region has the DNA TGTGCCAGCAGCCAAGAGTCGGGGGGGCAGTATTTT. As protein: CASSQESGGQYF.

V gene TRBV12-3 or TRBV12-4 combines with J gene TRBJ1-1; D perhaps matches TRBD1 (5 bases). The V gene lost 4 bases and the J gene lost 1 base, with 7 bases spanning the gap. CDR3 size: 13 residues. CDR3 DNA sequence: TGTGCCAGCAGTTCTCAGGGGAACACTGAAGCTTTCTTT. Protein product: CASSSQGNTEAFF.

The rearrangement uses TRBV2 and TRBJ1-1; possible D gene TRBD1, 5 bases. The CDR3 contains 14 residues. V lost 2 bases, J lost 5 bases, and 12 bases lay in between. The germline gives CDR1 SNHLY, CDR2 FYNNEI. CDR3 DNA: TGTGCCAGCAGTGAATCTATGGGGGGGACTGAAGCTTTCTTT. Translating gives CASSESMGGTEAFF.

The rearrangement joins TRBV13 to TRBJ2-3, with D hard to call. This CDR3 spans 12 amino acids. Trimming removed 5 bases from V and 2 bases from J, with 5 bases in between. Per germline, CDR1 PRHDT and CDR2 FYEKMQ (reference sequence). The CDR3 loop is CASSPFTDTQYF. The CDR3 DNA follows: TGTGCCAGCAGCCCGTTCACAGATACGCAGTATTTT.

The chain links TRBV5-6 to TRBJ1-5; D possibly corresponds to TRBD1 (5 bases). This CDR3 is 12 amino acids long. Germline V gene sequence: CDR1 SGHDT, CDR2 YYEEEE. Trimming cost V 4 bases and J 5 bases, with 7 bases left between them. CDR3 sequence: CASSLQDQPQHF. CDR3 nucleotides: TGTGCCAGCAGCCTACAGGATCAGCCCCAGCATTTT.

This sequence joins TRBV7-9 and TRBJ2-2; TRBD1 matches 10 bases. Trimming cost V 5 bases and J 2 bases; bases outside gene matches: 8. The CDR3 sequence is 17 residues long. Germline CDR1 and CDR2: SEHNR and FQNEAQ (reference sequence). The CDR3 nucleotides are TGTGCCAGCAGCCGACAGGGGGCAGGAGATAACACCGGGGAGCTGTTTTTT. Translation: CASSRQGAGDNTGELFF.

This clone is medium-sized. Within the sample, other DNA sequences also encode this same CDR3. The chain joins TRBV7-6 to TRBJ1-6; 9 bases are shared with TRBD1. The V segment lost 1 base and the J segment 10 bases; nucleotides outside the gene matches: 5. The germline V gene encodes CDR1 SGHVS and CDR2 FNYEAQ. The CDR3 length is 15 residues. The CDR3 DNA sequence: TGTGCCAGCAGCTTAGAGGGACAGGGTAGCTCACCCCTCCACTTT. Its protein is CASSLEGQGSSPLHF. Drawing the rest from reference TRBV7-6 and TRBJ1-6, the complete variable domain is GAGVSQSPRYKVTKRGQDVALRCDPISGHVSLYWYRQALGQGPEFLTYFNYEAQQDKSGLPNDRFSAERPEGSISTLTIQRTEQRDSAMYRCASSLEGQGSSPLHFGNGTRLTVT.

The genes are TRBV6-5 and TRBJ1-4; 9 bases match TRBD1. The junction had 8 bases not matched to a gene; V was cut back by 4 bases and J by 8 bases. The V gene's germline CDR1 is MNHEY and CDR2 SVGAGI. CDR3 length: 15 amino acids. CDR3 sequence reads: CASSSATGGSEKLFF. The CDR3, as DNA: TGTGCCAGCAGTTCCGCGACAGGGGGGAGCGAAAAACTGTTTTTT.

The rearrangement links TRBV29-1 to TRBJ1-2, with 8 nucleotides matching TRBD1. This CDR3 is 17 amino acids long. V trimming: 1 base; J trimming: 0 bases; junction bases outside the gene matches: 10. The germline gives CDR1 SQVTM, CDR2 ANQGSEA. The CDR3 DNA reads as TGCAGCGTTGAAGGGCCCGGACAGGGACGCTCTAACTATGGCTACACCTTC. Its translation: CSVEGPGQGRSNYGYTF.

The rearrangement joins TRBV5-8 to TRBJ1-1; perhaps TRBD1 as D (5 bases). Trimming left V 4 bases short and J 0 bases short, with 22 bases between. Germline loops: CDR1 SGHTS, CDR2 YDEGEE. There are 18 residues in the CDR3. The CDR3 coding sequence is TGTGCCAGCAGCCCCGACAGCCCTGACTATTATATGAACACTGAAGCTTTCTTT. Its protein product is CASSPDSPDYYMNTEAFF.

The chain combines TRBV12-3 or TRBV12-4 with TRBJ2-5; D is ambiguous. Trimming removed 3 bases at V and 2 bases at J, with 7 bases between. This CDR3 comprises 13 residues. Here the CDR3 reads CASSFGSQETQYF. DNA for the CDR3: TGTGCCAGCAGTTTTGGAAGTCAAGAGACCCAGTACTTC.

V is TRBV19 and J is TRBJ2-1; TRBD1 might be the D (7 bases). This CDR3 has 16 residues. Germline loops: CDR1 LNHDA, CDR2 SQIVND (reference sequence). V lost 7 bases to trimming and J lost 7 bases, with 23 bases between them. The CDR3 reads CASTPGGTRPHNEQFF. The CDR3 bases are TGTGCCAGTACCCCAGGGGGGACAAGGCCTCATAATGAGCAGTTCTTC. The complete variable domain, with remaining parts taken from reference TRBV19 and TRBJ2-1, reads DGGITQSPKYLFRKEGQNVTLSCEQNLNHDAMYWYRQDPGQGLRLIYYSQIVNDFQKGDIAEGYSVSREKKESFPLTVTSAQKNPTAFYLCASTPGGTRPHNEQFFGPGTRLTVL.

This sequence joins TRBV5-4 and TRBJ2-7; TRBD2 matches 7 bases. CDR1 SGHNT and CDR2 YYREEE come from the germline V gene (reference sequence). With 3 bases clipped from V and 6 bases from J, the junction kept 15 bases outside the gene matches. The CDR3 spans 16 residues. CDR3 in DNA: TGTGCCAGCAGCTCCCCCGGGGCTAGCGGAAGTGGCGAGCAGTACTTC. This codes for CASSSPGASGSGEQYF.

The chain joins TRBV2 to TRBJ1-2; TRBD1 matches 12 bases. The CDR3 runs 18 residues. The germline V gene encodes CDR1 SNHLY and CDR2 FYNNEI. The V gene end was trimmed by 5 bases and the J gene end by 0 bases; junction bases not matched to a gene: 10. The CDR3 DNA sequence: TGTGCCAGCAGTCGGGACAGGGGGCGTGAGATGACTAACTATGGCTACACCTTC. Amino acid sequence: CASSRDRGREMTNYGYTF.

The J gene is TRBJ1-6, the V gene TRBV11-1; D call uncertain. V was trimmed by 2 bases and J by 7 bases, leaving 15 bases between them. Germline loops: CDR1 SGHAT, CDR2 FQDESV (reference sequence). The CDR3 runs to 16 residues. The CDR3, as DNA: TGTGCCAGCAGCTTACCCACCCGGGCCAGGAATTCACCCCTCCACTTT. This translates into CASSLPTRARNSPLHF.

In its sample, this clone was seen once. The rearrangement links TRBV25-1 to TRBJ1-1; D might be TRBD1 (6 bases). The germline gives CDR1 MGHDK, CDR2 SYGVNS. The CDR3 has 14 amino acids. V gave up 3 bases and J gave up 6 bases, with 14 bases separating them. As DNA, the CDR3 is TGTGCCAGCAGTGAGTCGGACAGACCCCCTGAAGCTTTCTTT. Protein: CASSESDRPPEAFF.

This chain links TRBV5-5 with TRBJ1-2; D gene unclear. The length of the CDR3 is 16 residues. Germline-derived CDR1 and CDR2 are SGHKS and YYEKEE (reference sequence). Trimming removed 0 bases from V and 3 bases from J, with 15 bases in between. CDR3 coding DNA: TGTGCCAGCAGCTTGGCCGGGGATCTTCGAGACTATGGCTACACCTTC. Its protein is CASSLAGDLRDYGYTF.

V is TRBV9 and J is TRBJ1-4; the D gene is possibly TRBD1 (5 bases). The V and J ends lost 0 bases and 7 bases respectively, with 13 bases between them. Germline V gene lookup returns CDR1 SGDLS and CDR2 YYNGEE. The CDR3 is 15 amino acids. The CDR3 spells CASSVEGTVSEKLFF. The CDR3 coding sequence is TGTGCCAGCAGCGTAGAGGGGACTGTGAGTGAAAAACTGTTTTTT.

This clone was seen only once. The CDR3 region is CASSLFGTGSTDTQYF. The CDR3 nucleotides are TGTGCCAGCAGCTTATTCGGGACAGGTAGCACAGATACGCAGTATTTT. V gene TRBV7-3 combines with J gene TRBJ2-3; 8 nucleotides agree with TRBD1. This CDR3 spans 16 amino acids. CDR1 is SGHTA and CDR2 is FQGTGA in the germline V gene. The J segment lost 0 bases and the V segment lost 2 bases, leaving 4 bases of the junction unmatched.

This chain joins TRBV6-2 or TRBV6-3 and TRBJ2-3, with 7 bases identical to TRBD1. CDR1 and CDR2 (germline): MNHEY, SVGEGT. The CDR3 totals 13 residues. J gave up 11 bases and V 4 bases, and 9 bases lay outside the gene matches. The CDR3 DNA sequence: TGTGCCAGCAGTTCCCGGGACAGAGACTTGCAGTATTTT. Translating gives CASSSRDRDLQYF.

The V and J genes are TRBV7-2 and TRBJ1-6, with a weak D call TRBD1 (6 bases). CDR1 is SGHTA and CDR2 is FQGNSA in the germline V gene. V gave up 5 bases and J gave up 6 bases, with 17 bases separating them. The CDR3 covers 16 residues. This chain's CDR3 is CASSQGTPQTNSPLHF. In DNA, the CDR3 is TGTGCCAGCAGCCAAGGGACACCTCAAACTAATTCACCCCTCCACTTT. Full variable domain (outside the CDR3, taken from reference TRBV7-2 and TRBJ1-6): GAGVSQSPSNKVTEKGKDVELRCDPISGHTALYWYRQSLGQGLEFLIYFQGNSAPDKSGLPSDRFSAERTGGSVSTLTIQRTQQEDSAVYLCASSQGTPQTNSPLHFGNGTRLTVT.

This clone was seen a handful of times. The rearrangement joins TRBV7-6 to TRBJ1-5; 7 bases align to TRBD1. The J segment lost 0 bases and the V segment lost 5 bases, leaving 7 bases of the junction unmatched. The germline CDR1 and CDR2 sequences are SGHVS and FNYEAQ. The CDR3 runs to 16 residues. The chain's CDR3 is CASSTLTGSSNQPQHF. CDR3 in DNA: TGTGCCAGCAGCACCTTGACAGGGAGTAGCAATCAGCCCCAGCATTTT.